The 8 T cell receptor beta chains in this list originate from one sample, sequenced in a study of cytomegalovirus exposure and HLA in healthy donors. It was with 60 Vbeta and 13 Jbeta primers that the PCR ran. TCRdb's table, derived via immunoSEQ multiplex PCR, lists solely in-frame clones and lacks some. The table records 85,000 to 120,000 clones, roughly 80% of them present only once. Sequencing input: PBMCs. The receptors here all came from a male donor in good health and CMV-seropositive.

The chain joins TRBV14 to TRBJ2-5; D call uncertain. The CDR3 covers 12 residues. V lost 0 bases and J 5 bases, leaving 4 bases between the germline ends. The V gene's germline CDR1 is SGHDN and CDR2 FVKESK. In DNA, the CDR3 is TGTGCCAGCAGCCAAGAACGGGAGACCCAGTACTTC. It specifies CASSQERETQYF.

The J gene is TRBJ2-1, the V gene TRBV4-3; 7 bases map to TRBD2. CDR1 and CDR2 (germline): LGHNA, YSLEER. The CDR3 consists of 15 residues. V dropped 4 bases and J dropped 5; count of bases not matched to a gene: 8. The CDR3 nucleotides are TGCGCCAGCAGCCGGAGCGGGATAGAGAACAATGAGCAGTTCTTC. This sequence encodes CASSRSGIENNEQFF.

This sequence joins TRBV5-4 and TRBJ2-3, with D maybe TRBD2 (6 bases). The CDR3 length is 14 residues. The ends were cut back, 2 bases at V and 5 bases at J, with 12 bases in the middle. CDR1 and CDR2 (germline): SGHNT, YYREEE (reference sequence). CDR3 amino acids: CASSFRGLVDTQYF. CDR3 nucleotides: TGTGCCAGCAGCTTTCGGGGGTTGGTAGATACGCAGTATTTT.

This clone is a singleton in its sample. V usage is TRBV5-6 and J usage is TRBJ1-6; no definite D call. CDR1 is SGHDT, CDR2 YYEEEE, per germline. V was shortened by 0 bases and J by 5 bases, with 6 bases between the two germline ends. The CDR3 is 14 amino acids. The CDR3 coding sequence is TGTGCCAGCAGCTTGGGGCCTGATAATTCACCCCTCCACTTT. Translation gives CASSLGPDNSPLHF.

The chain has TRBV6-1 and TRBJ1-5; D is ambiguous. The CDR3 totals 13 residues. Between the trimmed V and J ends, which lost 8 bases and 0 bases, there was a span of 8 bases. CDR1 is MNHNS and CDR2 is SASEGT in the germline V gene. The CDR3 reads CASLTDSNQPQHF. The CDR3 DNA reads TGTGCCAGCTTAACAGATAGCAATCAGCCCCAGCATTTT.

The V call is TRBV19, the J call TRBJ2-2, with D maybe TRBD1 (5 bases). V gave up 2 bases and J gave up 4 bases, with 11 bases separating them. The CDR3 sequence is 15 residues long. From germline, CDR1 is LNHDA and CDR2 SQIVND (reference sequence). The CDR3 spells CASSIKAGFTGELFF. The CDR3 nucleotides read TGTGCCAGTAGTATAAAAGCAGGGTTCACCGGGGAGCTGTTTTTT.

The CDR3 region is CASSQDSGNNEKLFF. CDR3 sequence (DNA): TGTGCCAGCAGCCAAGATTCGGGGAATAATGAAAAACTGTTTTTT. This sequence joins TRBV4-2 and TRBJ1-4, with D hard to call. CDR3 length: 15 amino acids. V was clipped by 0 bases and J by 4 bases, with 9 bases between them. CDR1 is LGHNA, CDR2 YNFKEQ, per germline.

The CDR3 DNA reads as TGTGCCAGCAGTTACAAGGCCGGGACAAGAGGTTTCGGCTACACCTTC. Its translation: CASSYKAGTRGFGYTF. The chain is built from TRBV6-5 and TRBJ1-2, with D perhaps matching TRBD1 (6 bases). The CDR3 loop spans 16 amino acids. Trimming removed 2 bases from V and 8 bases from J, with 21 bases in between. Per the germline V gene, CDR1 is MNHEY and CDR2 is SVGAGI.